A selection of T cell receptor delta chains follows, all from one sample in a study of gamma-delta chains in newborns, infants, children. TCRdb fed the reads into CATT to redo clone calling. The repertoire has 14,000 to 15,000 delta-chain clones, about 7% of them found once; the top ten carry 20% to 25%. The sample taken for sequencing was blood. The receptor set was obtained from a child who was a newborn, infant or young child, either healthy, febrile or measles-vaccinated (not recorded which). Each CDR3 is given with its conserved first and last residue. Each record gives: V gene, clone size, J gene, D gene, CDR3 DNA, CDR3 protein. The D gene is left open where the match is weak. Size tells how often a clone was seen (once, few, many) or the class of an expanded clone, and some rows leave it out.

TRDV2	few	TRDJ3	NA	TGTGCCTGTGACACCTGGGGGCCCCGAAGCTCCTGGGACACCCGACAGATGTTTTTC	CACDTWGPRSSWDTRQMFF
TRDV2	NA	TRDJ3	TRDD3	TGTGCCTGTGACACTCTTTTGGGGGACTCCTGGGACACCCGACAGATGTTTTTC	CACDTLLGDSWDTRQMFF
TRDV2	NA	TRDJ2	TRDD3	TGTGCCTGTGACCACGTACTGGGGGATAAAAAAGCACAACTCTTCTTT	CACDHVLGDKKAQLFF
TRDV2	few	TRDJ3	NA	TGTGCCTGTGACACCGGGGAATTGATGGGGAGCTCCTGGGACACCCGACAGATGTTTTTC	CACDTGELMGSSWDTRQMFF
TRDV2	few	TRDJ1	TRDD3	TGTGCCTGTGACGTACTGGGGGTGTACACCGGTAAACTCATCTTT	CACDVLGVYTGKLIF
TRDV2	few	TRDJ2	TRDD3	TGTGCCTGTGACACGATTGGGGGATACGTTGCAGCACAACTCTTCTTT	CACDTIGGYVAAQLFF
TRDV2	few	TRDJ3	TRDD3	TGTGCCTGTGACGCGCTGGGGGATACGAGGGCCTGGGACACCCGACAGATGTTTTTC	CACDALGDTRAWDTRQMFF
TRDV2	few	TRDJ3	TRDD3	TGTGCCTGTGACACTGGTGCTGGGGGATACTCCTGGGACACCCGACAGATGTTTTTC	CACDTGAGGYSWDTRQMFF
TRDV2	NA	TRDJ3	TRDD3	TGTGCCTGTGACACTGTGGGGGATATCCTAAGCTCCTGGGACGCCCGACAGATGTTTTTC	CACDTVGDILSSWDARQMFF
TRDV2	NA	TRDJ3	NA	TGTGCCTGTGACACCTGGGGACAAGACTCCTGGGACACCCGACAGATGTTTTTC	CACDTWGQDSWDTRQMFF
TRDV2	few	TRDJ1	TRDD3	TGTGCCTGTGACACCGTTGGGTTCTTACTGGGGCATACCGATAAACTCATCTTT	CACDTVGFLLGHTDKLIF
TRDV2	many	TRDJ3	TRDD3	TGTGCCTGTGACACCGTACTGGGGGATATCAGCTCCTGGGACACCCGACAGATGTTTTTC	CACDTVLGDISSWDTRQMFF
TRDV2	few	TRDJ2	TRDD3	TGTGCCTGTGACCCCGTACTGGGGGATACAAGAGGATTTGATTTGACAGCACGACTCTTCTTT	CACDPVLGDTRGFDLTARLFF
TRDV2	few	TRDJ2	NA	TGTGCCTGTGACACCATGGGAGTATTGACAGCACAACTCTTCTTT	CACDTMGVLTAQLFF
TRDV2	NA	TRDJ3	TRDD3	TGTGCCTGTGACAAAGTACTGGGGGATACGCGAGGCTCCTGGGACACCCGACAGATTTTTTTC	CACDKVLGDTRGSWDTRQIFF
TRDV2	few	TRDJ3	TRDD3	TGTGCCTGTGACAAAATATTGGGGATAAGCTCCTGGGACACCCGACAGATGTTTTTC	CACDKILGISSWDTRQMFF
TRDV2	few	TRDJ3	TRDD3	TGTGCCTGTGACAGTCTCTGGGGGAGAGGCTCCTGGGACACCCGACAGATGTTTTTC	CACDSLWGRGSWDTRQMFF
TRDV2	few	TRDJ3	TRDD3	TGTGCCTGTGACACCTGGGGGAAAGTGAGCTCCTGGGACACCCGACAGATGTTTTTC	CACDTWGKVSSWDTRQMFF
TRDV2	NA	TRDJ3	TRDD3	TGTGCCTGTGACACCTTGGGGGATACTGCCTCCTGGGACACCCGACAGGTGTTTTTC	CACDTLGDTASWDTRQVFF
TRDV2	few	TRDJ1	TRDD3	TGTGCCTGTGACACCTGGGGGATATGTATCGATAAACTCATCTTT	CACDTWGICIDKLIF
TRDV2	few	TRDJ3	NA	TGTGCCTGTGACAGAGTCTCGGATAAATGGGACACCCGAAAGATGTTTTTC	CACDRVSDKWDTRKMFF
TRDV2	few	TRDJ3	TRDD3	TGTGCCTGTGACGTACTGGGGGATAATCTGGTTTCCTGGGACACCCGACAGATGTTTTTC	CACDVLGDNLVSWDTRQMFF
TRDV1	few	TRDJ1	NA	TGTGCTCTTGGGGAACGGACCGGTACTGTGTACACCGATAAACTCACCTTT	CALGERTGTVYTDKLTF
TRDV2	NA	TRDJ3	TRDD3	TGTGCCTGTGATCTCGTACTGGGGGATATTAGCTGGGACACCCGACAGATGTTTTTC	CACDLVLGDISWDTRQMFF
TRDV2	medium-sized	TRDJ3	TRDD3	TGTGCCTGTGACACTGGGGGATACGCGTCCTGGGACACCCGACAGATGTTTTTC	CACDTGGYASWDTRQMFF
TRDV2	few	TRDJ3	TRDD3	TGTGCCTGTGACGTCTTACTGGGGGATAAAGACTCCTGGGACACCCGCCAGATGTTTTTC	CACDVLLGDKDSWDTRQMFF
TRDV2	medium-sized	TRDJ2	TRDD3	TGTGCCTGTGACAAACTGGGGGCTTTGACAGCACAACTCTTCTTT	CACDKLGALTAQLFF
TRDV2	few	TRDJ3	TRDD3	TGTGCCTGTGACTCCTACTGGGGGTCCCCCGGCTCCTGGGACACCCGACAGATGTTTTTC	CACDSYWGSPGSWDTRQMFF
TRDV2	NA	TRDJ3	TRDD3	TGTGCCCGTGACACCGGGCGGGGGATACTCAGCTCCTGGGACACCCGACAGATGTTTTTC	CARDTGRGILSSWDTRQMFF
TRDV2	NA	TRDJ3	TRDD3	TGTGCCTGTGACAGGCTGGGGGTTAACAACTCCTGGGACACCCGACAGATGTTTTTC	CACDRLGVNNSWDTRQMFF
TRDV2	NA	TRDJ3	TRDD3	TGTGCCTGTGACACTGGGGGATACGAGAGCTCCTGGGACACCCGACAGATGTTTTTC	CACDTGGYESSWDTRQMFF
TRDV2	few	TRDJ2	TRDD3	TGTGCCTGTGACCTCCTTACTGGGGGATATCCCCCGACAGCACAACTCTTCTTT	CACDLLTGGYPPTAQLFF
TRDV2	many	TRDJ3	TRDD3	TGTGCCTGTGACACCGTTACTACTGGGGGATACTCCTGGGACACCCGACAGATGTTTTTC	CACDTVTTGGYSWDTRQMFF
TRDV2	NA	TRDJ2	NA	TGTGCCTGTGACACCATTGGGGATCTGACAGCACAACTCTTCTTT	CACDTIGDLTAQLFF
TRDV2	NA	TRDJ3	TRDD3	TGTGCCTGTGACACGGCCGGGGGATACGGCTGGGACACCCGACAGATGTTTTTC	CACDTAGGYGWDTRQMFF
TRDV2	few	TRDJ3	TRDD3	TGTGCCTGTGACACACCAGTCGGGAACTGGGGGAGCTCCTGGGACACCCGACAGATGTTTTTC	CACDTPVGNWGSSWDTRQMFF
TRDV2	NA	TRDJ2	TRDD3	TGTGCCTGTGACGTACTGGGGGATACAGCACAACACTTC	CACDVLGDTAQHF
TRDV2	NA	TRDJ3	TRDD3	TGTGCCTGTGACACCGGATGGGGGATACGCGCCTCCTGGGACACCCGACAGATGTTTTTC	CACDTGWGIRASWDTRQMFF
TRDV2	few	TRDJ3	TRDD3	TGTGCCTGTGACACCGTACTGGGGGAAACCCCCTGGGACACCCGACAGATGTTTTTC	CACDTVLGETPWDTRQMFF
TRDV2	many	TRDJ3	NA	TGTGCCTGTGACGAAATGGGGACCCTGAGCTCCTGGGACACCCGACAGATGTTTTTC	CACDEMGTLSSWDTRQMFF
TRDV2	NA	TRDJ3	TRDD3	TGTGCCTGTGACACCTGGGGGACCAGCCTTTCCTGGGACACCCGACAGATGTTTTTC	CACDTWGTSLSWDTRQMFF
TRDV2	few	TRDJ3	TRDD3	TGTGCCTGTGACGTACTGGGGGATACGCTGATCTCTTGGGACACCCGACAGATGTTTTTC	CACDVLGDTLISWDTRQMFF
TRDV2	few	TRDJ3	TRDD3	TGTGCCTGTGACACCGGGGGATACGGGACCTGGGACACCCGACAGATGTTTTTC	CACDTGGYGTWDTRQMFF
TRDV2	NA	TRDJ3	TRDD3	TGTGCCTGTGACTCTCTGGGGGATTCCAGCTCCTGGGACACCCGACAGATGTTTTTC	CACDSLGDSSSWDTRQMFF
TRDV2	NA	TRDJ3	TRDD3	TGTGCCTGTGACAGACTGGGGGAAAATCCGAGCTCCTGGGACACCCGACAGGCGTTTTTC	CACDRLGENPSSWDTRQAFF
TRDV3	NA	TRDJ1	TRDD3	TGTGCTTGTACTGGGGGATACGCCACCGATAAACTCATCTTT	CACTGGYATDKLIF
TRDV2	few	TRDJ1	NA	TGTGCCTGTGACAAAATGTACACCTATAAACTCATCTTT	CACDKMYTYKLIF
TRDV2	few	TRDJ3	TRDD3	TGTGCCTGTGACACTCTTGGGGGATACGTGTCCTGGGACACCCGACAGATGTTTTTC	CACDTLGGYVSWDTRQMFF
TRDV2	NA	TRDJ3	TRDD3	TGTGCCTGTGACACCGTTGCTGGGGGATACGCAATCCCCTGGGACACCCGACAGATGTTTTTC	CACDTVAGGYAIPWDTRQMFF
TRDV2	medium-sized	TRDJ3	TRDD3	TGTGCCTGTGACACTGGGGGATACGGCTCCTGGGACACCCGACAGATGTTTTTC	CACDTGGYGSWDTRQMFF
TRDV2	many	TRDJ2	TRDD3	TGTGCCTGTGACACAGTGGGGGATACAGCTTTGACAGCACAACTCTTCTTT	CACDTVGDTALTAQLFF